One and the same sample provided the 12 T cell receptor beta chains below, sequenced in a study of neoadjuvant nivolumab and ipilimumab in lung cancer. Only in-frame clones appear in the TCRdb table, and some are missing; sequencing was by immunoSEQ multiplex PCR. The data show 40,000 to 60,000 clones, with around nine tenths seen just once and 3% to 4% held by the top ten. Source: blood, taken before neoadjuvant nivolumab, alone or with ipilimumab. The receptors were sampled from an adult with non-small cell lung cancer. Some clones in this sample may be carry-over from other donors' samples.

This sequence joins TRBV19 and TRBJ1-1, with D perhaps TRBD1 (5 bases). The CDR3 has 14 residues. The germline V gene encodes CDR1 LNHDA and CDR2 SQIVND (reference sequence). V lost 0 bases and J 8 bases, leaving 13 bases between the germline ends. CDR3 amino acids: CASSIDGQYGEAFF. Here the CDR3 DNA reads TGTGCCAGTAGTATAGACGGACAATACGGGGAAGCTTTCTTT.

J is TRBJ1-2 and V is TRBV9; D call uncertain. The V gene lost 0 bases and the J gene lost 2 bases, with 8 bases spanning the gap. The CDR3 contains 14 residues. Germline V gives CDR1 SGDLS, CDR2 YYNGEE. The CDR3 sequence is CASSVGVGNYGYTF. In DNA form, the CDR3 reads TGTGCCAGCAGCGTAGGGGTAGGGAACTATGGCTACACCTTC.

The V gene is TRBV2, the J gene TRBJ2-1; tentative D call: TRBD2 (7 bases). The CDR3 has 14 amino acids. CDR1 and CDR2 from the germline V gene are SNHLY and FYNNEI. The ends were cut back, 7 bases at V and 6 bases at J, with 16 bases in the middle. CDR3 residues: CASTREGGRNEQFF. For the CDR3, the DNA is TGTGCCAGCACGAGGGAGGGGGGGCGCAATGAGCAGTTCTTC.

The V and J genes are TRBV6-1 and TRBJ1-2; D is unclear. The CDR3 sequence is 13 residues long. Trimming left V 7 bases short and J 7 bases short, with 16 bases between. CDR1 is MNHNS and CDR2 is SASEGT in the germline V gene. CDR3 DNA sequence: TGTGCCAGCATGACCCTTGATTGGCTTGGCTACACCTTC. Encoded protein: CASMTLDWLGYTF.

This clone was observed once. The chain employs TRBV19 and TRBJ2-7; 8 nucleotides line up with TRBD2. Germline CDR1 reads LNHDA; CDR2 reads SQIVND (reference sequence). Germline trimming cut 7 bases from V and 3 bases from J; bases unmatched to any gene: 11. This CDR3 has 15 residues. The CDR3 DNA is TGTGCCAGTACCACCGGGGGGGCCCCGTTCTACGAGCAGTACTTC. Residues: CASTTGGAPFYEQYF. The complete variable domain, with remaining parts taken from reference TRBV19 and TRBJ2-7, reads DGGITQSPKYLFRKEGQNVTLSCEQNLNHDAMYWYRQDPGQGLRLIYYSQIVNDFQKGDIAEGYSVSREKKESFPLTVTSAQKNPTAFYLCASTTGGAPFYEQYFGPGTRLTVT.

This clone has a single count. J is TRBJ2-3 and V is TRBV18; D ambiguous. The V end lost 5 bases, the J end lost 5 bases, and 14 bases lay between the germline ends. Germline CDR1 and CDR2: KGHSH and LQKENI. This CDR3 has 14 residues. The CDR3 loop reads CASSIGSEVDTQYF. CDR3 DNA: TGTGCCAGCTCAATCGGTTCCGAGGTAGATACGCAGTATTTT.

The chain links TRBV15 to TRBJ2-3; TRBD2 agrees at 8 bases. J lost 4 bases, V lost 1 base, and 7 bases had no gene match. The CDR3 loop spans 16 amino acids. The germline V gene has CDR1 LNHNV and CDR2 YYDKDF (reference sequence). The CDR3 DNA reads TGTGCCACCAGCAGAGTTAGGGGACTAGTGGCAGATACGCAGTATTTT. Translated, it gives CATSRVRGLVADTQYF.

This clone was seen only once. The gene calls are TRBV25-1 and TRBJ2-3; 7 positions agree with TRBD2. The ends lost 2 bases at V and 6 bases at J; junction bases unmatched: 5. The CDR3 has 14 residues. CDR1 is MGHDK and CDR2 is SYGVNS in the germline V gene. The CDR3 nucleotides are TGTGCCAGCAGTGAACCCAGACTAGCCGATACGCAGTATTTT. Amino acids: CASSEPRLADTQYF.

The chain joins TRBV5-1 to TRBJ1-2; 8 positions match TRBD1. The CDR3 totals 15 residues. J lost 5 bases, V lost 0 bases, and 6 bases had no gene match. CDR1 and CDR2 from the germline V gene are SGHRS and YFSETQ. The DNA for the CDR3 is TGCGCCAGCAGCTTGGATGCAGGGGGCGTTTATGGCTACACCTTC. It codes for CASSLDAGGVYGYTF.

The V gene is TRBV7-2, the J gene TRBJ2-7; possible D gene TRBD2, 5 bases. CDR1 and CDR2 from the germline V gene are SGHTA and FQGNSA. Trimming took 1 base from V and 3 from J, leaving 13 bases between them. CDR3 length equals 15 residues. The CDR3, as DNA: TGTGCCAGCAGCTTAGACATCGGGGTAGGCTACGAGCAGTACTTC. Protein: CASSLDIGVGYEQYF.

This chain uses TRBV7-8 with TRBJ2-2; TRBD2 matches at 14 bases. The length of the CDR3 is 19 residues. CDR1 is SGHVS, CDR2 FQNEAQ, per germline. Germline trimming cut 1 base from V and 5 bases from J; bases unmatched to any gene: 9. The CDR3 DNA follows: TGTGCCAGCAGCTTAGTACTCTCGACTAGCGGGAGGGGGACCGGGGAGCTGTTTTTT. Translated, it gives CASSLVLSTSGRGTGELFF. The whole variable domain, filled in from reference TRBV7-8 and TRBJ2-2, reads GAGVSQSPRYKVAKRGQDVALRCDPISGHVSLFWYQQALGQGPEFLTYFQNEAQLDKSGLPSDRFFAERPEGSVSTLKIQRTQQEDSAVYLCASSLVLSTSGRGTGELFFGEGSRLTVL.

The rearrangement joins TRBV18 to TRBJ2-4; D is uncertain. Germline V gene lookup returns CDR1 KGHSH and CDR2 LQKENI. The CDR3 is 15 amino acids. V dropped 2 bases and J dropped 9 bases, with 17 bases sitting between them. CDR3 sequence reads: CASSPDVRGHGIQYF. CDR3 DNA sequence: TGTGCCAGCTCACCAGACGTGCGAGGTCATGGCATTCAGTACTTC.